The next 3 T cell receptor beta chains were all read from a single sample in a study of cytomegalovirus exposure and HLA in healthy donors. 60 Vbeta and 13 Jbeta primers were used in PCR. Clones were sequenced by immunoSEQ multiplex PCR, and TCRdb holds only the in-frame ones, with some missing. This table holds around 94,000 clones, roughly four fifths found once. Sequenced: PBMCs. These receptors all come from a woman between 55 and 75 years old in good health and CMV-seropositive.

V gene TRBV6-5 combines with J gene TRBJ2-7; 14 positions match TRBD2. After removal of 7 bases from V and 7 bases from J, the junction contained 6 bases not matched to a gene. The CDR3 is 14 residues long. Germline values: CDR1 MNHEY, CDR2 SVGAGI. CDR3 loop: CASTEGLAGGEQYF. CDR3 DNA sequence: TGTGCCAGCACCGAAGGACTAGCGGGAGGAGAGCAGTACTTC.

V and J are TRBV11-1 and TRBJ2-7; no clear D gene. Germline values: CDR1 SGHAT, CDR2 FQDESV (reference sequence). There are 14 residues in the CDR3. Trimming pared 3 bases from V and 6 bases from J, leaving 15 bases between. DNA for the CDR3: TGTGCCAGCAGCTTCGACACCCGGTCCGGCGAGCAGTACTTC. This translates into CASSFDTRSGEQYF.

The V call is TRBV28, the J call TRBJ2-7; no clear D. The V gene's germline CDR1 is MDHEN and CDR2 SYDVKM. V shed 5 bases and J shed 7 bases, with 9 bases lying between them. This CDR3 spans 11 amino acids. The DNA of the CDR3 is TGTGCCAGCAGTCCCCGCCGGGAGCAGTACTTC. Translation: CASSPRREQYF. The full variable domain, with the rest looked up from reference TRBV28 and TRBJ2-7, is DVKVTQSSRYLVKRTGEKVFLECVQDMDHENMFWYRQDPGLGLRLIYFSYDVKMKEKGDIPEGYSVSREKKERFSLILESASTNQTSMYLCASSPRREQYFGPGTRLTVT.